Sequencing of this T cell receptor (beta chain) was carried out in a study of blood T cell repertoires in COVID-19. Profiling relied on immunoSEQ multiplex PCR, and the TCRdb table lists in-frame clones only, not all of them. The data contain over 85,000 clones, roughly 84% of them seen just once; the ten biggest clones take up about 25%. With 3 bases clipped from V and 2 bases from J, the junction kept 4 bases outside the gene matches. The CDR3 spans 15 residues. In germline, CDR1 is LNHDA, CDR2 SQIVND (reference sequence). Sample: peripheral blood. The TCR comes from a man aged 60 to 75 with acute or convalescent COVID-19. This chain links TRBV19 with TRBJ2-3; 8 positions match TRBD1. The CDR3 nucleotides are TGTGCCAGTAGTATTCTGGGACAGGTCACAGATACGCAGTATTTT. This encodes CASSILGQVTDTQYF.